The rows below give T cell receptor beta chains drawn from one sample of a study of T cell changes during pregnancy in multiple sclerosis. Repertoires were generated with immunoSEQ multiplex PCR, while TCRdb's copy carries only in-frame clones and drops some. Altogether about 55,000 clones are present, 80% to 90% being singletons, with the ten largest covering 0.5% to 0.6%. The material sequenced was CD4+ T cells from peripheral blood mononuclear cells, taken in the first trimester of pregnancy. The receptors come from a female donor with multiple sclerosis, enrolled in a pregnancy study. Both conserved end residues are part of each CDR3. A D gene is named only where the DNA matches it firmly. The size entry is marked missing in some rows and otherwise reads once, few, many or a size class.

cdr3_aa: CASSVGRGETQYF
cdr3_nt: TGTGCCAGCAGCGTAGGGAGAGGGGAGACCCAGTACTTC
d_call: NA
clone_size: NA
j_call: TRBJ2-5
v_call: TRBV9

cdr3_aa: CASSYSGSSYEQYF
cdr3_nt: TGTGCCAGCAGTTACTCCGGGAGCTCCTACGAGCAGTACTTC
d_call: NA
clone_size: NA
j_call: TRBJ2-7
v_call: TRBV6-6

cdr3_aa: CASSKTGDPQETQYF
cdr3_nt: TGTGCCAGCAGTAAGACAGGGGATCCACAAGAGACCCAGTACTTC
d_call: TRBD1
clone_size: NA
j_call: TRBJ2-5
v_call: TRBV6-5

cdr3_aa: CASGPQGAPKLAGRETQYF
cdr3_nt: TGTGCTAGTGGCCCACAGGGGGCGCCTAAACTAGCGGGAAGGGAGACCCAGTACTTC
d_call: NA
clone_size: NA
j_call: TRBJ2-5
v_call: TRBV12-5

cdr3_aa: CASSLSSGGPETQYF
cdr3_nt: TGTGCCAGCAGTTTATCGTCGGGGGGCCCCGAGACCCAGTACTTC
d_call: NA
clone_size: NA
j_call: TRBJ2-5
v_call: TRBV27

cdr3_aa: CASSLSPGSNSPLHF
cdr3_nt: TGTGCCAGCAGTTTATCGCCTGGGAGTAATTCACCCCTCCACTTT
d_call: NA
clone_size: NA
j_call: TRBJ1-6
v_call: TRBV27

cdr3_aa: CASSLEVGHNTEAFF
cdr3_nt: TGTGCCAGCAGCTTAGAGGTGGGACATAACACTGAAGCTTTCTTT
d_call: NA
clone_size: NA
j_call: TRBJ1-1
v_call: TRBV7-6

cdr3_aa: CASSLASNEQFF
cdr3_nt: TGTGCCAGCAGCTTGGCCAGCAATGAGCAGTTCTTC
d_call: NA
clone_size: once
j_call: TRBJ2-1
v_call: TRBV5-4

cdr3_aa: CASRGRASANYGYTF
cdr3_nt: TGTGCCAGCAGGGGCAGGGCGTCCGCTAACTATGGCTACACCTTC
d_call: NA
clone_size: NA
j_call: TRBJ1-2
v_call: TRBV6-1

cdr3_aa: CASSGASSYEQYF
cdr3_nt: TGTGCCAGCAGCGGGGCGAGCTCCTACGAGCAGTACTTC
d_call: NA
clone_size: NA
j_call: TRBJ2-7
v_call: TRBV7-2

cdr3_aa: CASSLSRQGTETQYF
cdr3_nt: TGTGCCAGCAGCTTGTCGCGACAGGGGACGGAGACCCAGTACTTC
d_call: TRBD1
clone_size: NA
j_call: TRBJ2-5
v_call: TRBV5-6

cdr3_aa: CSARGSTEAFF
cdr3_nt: TGCAGTGCTAGAGGGAGCACTGAAGCTTTCTTT
d_call: NA
clone_size: NA
j_call: TRBJ1-1
v_call: TRBV20-1

cdr3_aa: CASSLAGGPTDTQYF
cdr3_nt: TGTGCCAGCAGCTTAGCGGGAGGGCCCACAGATACGCAGTATTTT
d_call: TRBD2
clone_size: NA
j_call: TRBJ2-3
v_call: TRBV5-6

cdr3_aa: CASSFSVYLNTEAFF
cdr3_nt: TGTGCCAGCAGCTTCTCCGTTTACTTGAACACTGAAGCTTTCTTT
d_call: NA
clone_size: NA
j_call: TRBJ1-1
v_call: TRBV7-8

cdr3_aa: CASSRGGVRDTQYF
cdr3_nt: TGTGCCAGCAGCAGGGGTGGGGTTAGAGATACGCAGTATTTT
d_call: NA
clone_size: NA
j_call: TRBJ2-3
v_call: TRBV9

cdr3_aa: CASSLYDLAYEQYF
cdr3_nt: TGTGCCAGCAGTCTCTACGACCTAGCCTACGAGCAGTACTTC
d_call: NA
clone_size: NA
j_call: TRBJ2-7
v_call: TRBV28

cdr3_aa: CASSAAGTSGTQYF
cdr3_nt: TGTGCCAGTAGTGCCGCCGGGACTAGCGGGACCCAGTACTTC
d_call: TRBD2
clone_size: NA
j_call: TRBJ2-5
v_call: TRBV19

cdr3_aa: CASSPGILAGTSPNEQFF
cdr3_nt: TGTGCCAGCAGCCCAGGTATACTAGCGGGGACCTCGCCCAATGAGCAGTTCTTC
d_call: TRBD2
clone_size: NA
j_call: TRBJ2-1
v_call: TRBV7-2

cdr3_aa: CASMGPGTGTEKLFF
cdr3_nt: TGTGCCAGCATGGGCCCCGGGACAGGGACCGAAAAACTGTTTTTT
d_call: TRBD1
clone_size: NA
j_call: TRBJ1-4
v_call: TRBV2

cdr3_aa: CASSSRGLAKNIQYF
cdr3_nt: TGTGCCAGCAGCTCACGGGGACTAGCCAAAAACATTCAGTACTTC
d_call: NA
clone_size: NA
j_call: TRBJ2-4
v_call: TRBV5-4

cdr3_aa: CASSPSFYNEQFF
cdr3_nt: TGTGCCAGCAGCCCTAGCTTCTACAATGAGCAGTTCTTC
d_call: NA
clone_size: once
j_call: TRBJ2-1
v_call: TRBV7-2

cdr3_aa: CASSLGFRGNEKLFF
cdr3_nt: TGTGCCAGCAGTCTTGGATTCAGGGGGAATGAAAAACTGTTTTTT
d_call: TRBD1
clone_size: NA
j_call: TRBJ1-4
v_call: TRBV27